A selection of T cell receptor beta chains follows, all from one sample in a study of blood T cell repertoires in COVID-19. Repertoires were generated with immunoSEQ multiplex PCR, while TCRdb's copy carries only in-frame clones and drops some. The sample includes 45,000 to 65,000 clones, 65% to 85% of them seen just once. Sequenced: peripheral blood. These receptors came from a human donor in a cohort sampled during active COVID-19. Both conserved end residues are part of each CDR3. The D gene is left open where the match is weak. Part of the rows lack a size; the others show once, few, many or a class for expanded clones.

d_call,j_call,v_call,clone_size,cdr3_aa,cdr3_nt
TRBD1,TRBJ2-1,TRBV29-1,NA,CSAIPGQGYNEQFF,TGCAGCGCTATACCGGGACAGGGGTACAATGAGCAGTTCTTC
TRBD1,TRBJ2-7,TRBV28,NA,CASIETGAELKQYF,TGTGCCAGCATAGAGACAGGGGCGGAATTGAAGCAGTACTTC
TRBD1,TRBJ1-6,TRBV30,NA,CAWSLLQGAHSPLHF,TGTGCCTGGAGCTTATTACAGGGGGCGCATTCACCCCTCCACTTT
NA,TRBJ1-6,TRBV12-5,NA,CASGPGHREPLHF,TGTGCTAGTGGTCCGGGACACCGCGAACCCCTCCACTTT
NA,TRBJ2-3,TRBV7-2,NA,CASSLVAASTDTQYF,TGTGCCAGCAGCTTAGTAGCTGCTAGCACAGATACGCAGTATTTT
NA,TRBJ1-2,TRBV20-1,NA,CSAHMAGYTF,TGCAGTGCCCACATGGCTGGCTACACCTTC
TRBD2,TRBJ2-3,TRBV7-3,NA,CASSLRPTSGSADTQYF,TGTGCCAGCAGCCTGCGTCCGACTAGCGGGAGTGCAGATACGCAGTATTTT
TRBD2,TRBJ2-1,TRBV10-3,NA,CAISPGLAYNEQFF,TGTGCCATCAGCCCCGGACTAGCCTACAATGAGCAGTTCTTC
NA,TRBJ1-2,TRBV30,few,CAWSPALAMRYTF,TGTGCCTGGAGTCCCGCCTTGGCTATGAGGTACACCTTC
NA,TRBJ2-2,TRBV11-2,NA,CASSSRGGGNTGELFF,TGTGCCAGCAGCTCCCGCGGAGGGGGCAACACCGGGGAGCTGTTTTTT
NA,TRBJ1-2,TRBV5-5,NA,CASRYGTQLNYGYTF,TGTGCCAGCCGTTACGGCACACAGCTGAACTATGGCTACACCTTC
TRBD1,TRBJ2-2,TRBV18,NA,CASSPPGTGTGELFF,TGTGCCAGCTCACCCCCCGGGACAGGCACCGGGGAGCTGTTTTTT
TRBD1,TRBJ2-7,TRBV5-1,NA,CASSFGPGQGAYEQYF,TGCGCCAGCAGCTTTGGCCCCGGACAGGGCGCCTACGAGCAGTACTTC
TRBD2,TRBJ2-3,TRBV4-3,NA,CASSQDMVAGASAADTQYF,TGCGCCAGCAGCCAAGATATGGTAGCGGGGGCCTCTGCCGCAGATACGCAGTATTTT
NA,TRBJ1-5,TRBV28,NA,CASKREGGQPQHF,TGTGCCAGCAAAAGGGAGGGGGGTCAGCCCCAGCATTTT
TRBD2,TRBJ2-7,TRBV19,NA,CAGPGGVRPDEQYF,TGTGCCGGCCCCGGGGGGGTAAGGCCCGACGAGCAGTACTTC
NA,TRBJ1-6,TRBV19,NA,CASQAGGSGSPLHF,TGTGCCAGCCAAGCGGGGGGTAGTGGATCACCCCTCCACTTT
NA,TRBJ2-1,TRBV10-3,NA,CAISRRPGYNEQFF,TGTGCCATCTCGAGACGGCCGGGCTACAATGAGCAGTTCTTC
TRBD1,TRBJ2-3,TRBV19,NA,CASSAAPGGSTDTQYF,TGTGCCAGTAGTGCCGCCCCAGGGGGCAGCACAGATACGCAGTATTTT
TRBD1,TRBJ1-2,TRBV5-1,NA,CASTPLPGQGPGGYTF,TGCGCCAGCACCCCACTCCCGGGACAGGGGCCGGGTGGCTACACCTTC
TRBD1,TRBJ1-1,TRBV6-5,NA,CASSPRTGGPEAFF,TGTGCCAGCAGTCCTAGGACAGGGGGCCCTGAAGCTTTCTTT
TRBD1,TRBJ1-5,TRBV6-2/TRBV6-3,NA,CASSYSNDRGRDNQPQHF,TGTGCCAGCAGTTACTCGAATGACAGGGGGCGTGACAATCAGCCCCAGCATTTT
TRBD2,TRBJ2-1,TRBV4-1,once,CASSQTSGIYNEQFF,TGCGCCAGCAGCCAGACTAGCGGGATCTACAATGAGCAGTTCTTC
NA,TRBJ1-4,TRBV5-1,NA,CASSFGGRNEKLFF,TGCGCCAGCAGCTTTGGGGGCCGTAATGAAAAACTGTTTTTT
TRBD2,TRBJ2-1,TRBV7-6,once,CASSLALTSGSYNEQFF,TGTGCCAGCAGCTTAGCCCTGACTAGCGGGTCCTACAATGAGCAGTTCTTC
TRBD1,TRBJ2-3,TRBV7-2,NA,CASSLGGTGGDTQYF,TGTGCCAGCAGCTTAGGGGGGACAGGGGGAGATACGCAGTATTTT
TRBD1,TRBJ1-1,TRBV6-5,NA,CATIGQGTLEAFF,TGTGCCACCATCGGACAGGGGACGCTTGAAGCTTTCTTT
NA,TRBJ2-1,TRBV6-1,once,CASSEVFGAAGEQFF,TGTGCCAGCAGTGAAGTTTTTGGCGCTGCAGGCGAGCAGTTCTTC
TRBD1,TRBJ1-1,TRBV5-6,NA,CASSRTGWAEAFF,TGTGCCAGCAGCCGGACAGGGTGGGCTGAAGCTTTCTTT
NA,TRBJ2-1,TRBV10-3,few,CAITLSGLYNEQFF,TGTGCCATCACCCTGTCTGGGCTCTACAATGAGCAGTTCTTC
TRBD1,TRBJ1-1,TRBV30,NA,CAWSRRGLGGEAFF,TGTGCCTGGTCAAGAAGGGGGCTGGGCGGCGAAGCTTTCTTT
TRBD1,TRBJ2-7,TRBV28,few,CASSGTAYEQYF,TGTGCCAGCAGTGGGACAGCCTACGAGCAGTACTTC
TRBD1,TRBJ1-6,TRBV10-3,NA,CAISRQGYNSPLHF,TGTGCCATCAGCCGACAGGGCTATAATTCACCCCTCCACTTT
TRBD1,TRBJ2-7,TRBV6-6,NA,CASNPGGTGGSEQYF,TGTGCCAGCAACCCAGGTGGGACAGGGGGGTCCGAGCAGTACTTC
NA,TRBJ1-2,TRBV4-3,NA,CASSFSGGGNIGGYTF,TGCGCCAGCAGCTTCAGCGGGGGGGGGAATATTGGTGGCTACACCTTC
TRBD1,TRBJ2-3,TRBV19,NA,CASSIGQGSRSTDTQYF,TGTGCCAGTAGTATAGGACAGGGCTCCAGAAGCACAGATACGCAGTATTTT
TRBD2,TRBJ2-7,TRBV25-1,once,CASSYSGVETYEQYF,TGTGCCAGCAGTTACAGCGGGGTAGAGACCTACGAGCAGTACTTC
NA,TRBJ1-5,TRBV4-1,once,CASSQDTGSRQPQHF,TGCGCCAGCAGCCAAGATACAGGGTCTCGACAGCCCCAGCATTTT
NA,TRBJ2-7,TRBV29-1,NA,CSVRGTGDSYEQYF,TGCAGCGTGCGGGGGACAGGTGACTCCTACGAGCAGTACTTC
NA,TRBJ2-1,TRBV4-1,NA,CASSPGGDPSSYNEQFF,TGCGCCAGCAGCCCCGGAGGGGACCCGAGCTCCTACAATGAGCAGTTCTTC
TRBD2,TRBJ2-1,TRBV29-1,once,CSVLPSGRHNEQFF,TGCAGCGTTTTGCCCAGCGGGAGGCACAATGAGCAGTTCTTC
TRBD1,TRBJ1-3,TRBV6-2/TRBV6-3,NA,CASSPGTGLASGNTIYF,TGTGCCAGCAGTCCCGGGACAGGATTGGCCTCTGGAAACACCATATATTTT
NA,TRBJ1-4,TRBV15,NA,CATSSLRGANEKLFF,TGTGCCACCAGCAGCCTCCGGGGAGCTAATGAAAAACTGTTTTTT
TRBD1,TRBJ1-6,TRBV28,NA,CASGTGGRGNSPLHF,TGTGCCAGCGGTACAGGGGGCCGGGGTAATTCACCCCTCCACTTT
TRBD2,TRBJ2-2,TRBV5-1,NA,CASSLGTFFTGTSGSHTGELFF,TGCGCCAGCAGCTTAGGGACCTTCTTCACCGGGACTAGCGGGAGCCACACCGGGGAGCTGTTTTTT
TRBD2,TRBJ2-3,TRBV18,NA,CASSPGGLATDTQYF,TGTGCCAGCTCTCCGGGGGGACTAGCGACAGATACGCAGTATTTT
TRBD1,TRBJ2-3,TRBV11-3,NA,CASSSRPTALGTDTDTQYF,TGTGCCAGCAGCTCCCGCCCTACGGCGCTCGGGACAGATACAGATACGCAGTATTTT
NA,TRBJ2-7,TRBV9,NA,CASSPGLDYGPYEQYF,TGTGCCAGCAGCCCCGGACTGGACTACGGGCCCTACGAGCAGTACTTC
TRBD2,TRBJ2-3,TRBV10-2,NA,CASSGTSGGRTDTQYF,TGCGCCAGCTCGGGGACTAGCGGGGGGCGAACAGATACGCAGTATTTT
NA,TRBJ1-5,TRBV27,NA,CASSFGQNQPQHF,TGTGCCAGCAGTTTTGGGCAGAATCAGCCCCAGCATTTT
TRBD2,TRBJ2-2,TRBV11-3,NA,CASSPRLAGNTGELFF,TGTGCCAGCAGCCCCCGACTAGCGGGGAACACCGGGGAGCTGTTTTTT
NA,TRBJ1-6,TRBV2,few,CASSADFRGNSPLHF,TGTGCCAGCAGCGCGGACTTTCGAGGGAATTCACCCCTCCACTTT
NA,TRBJ1-1,TRBV10-3,NA,CATGGDMDTEAFF,TGTGCCACCGGGGGGGATATGGACACTGAAGCTTTCTTT